This note documents a single T cell receptor beta chain sequence. This CDR3 region has 15 residues. Looked up from germline, CDR1 is SEHNR and CDR2 is FQNEAQ (reference sequence). Trimming took 1 base from V and 7 from J; bases not matched to a gene: 3. Only in-frame clones appear in the TCRdb table, and some are missing; sequencing was by immunoSEQ multiplex PCR. The data show about 300,000 clones, with about 85% seen just once and around 6% held by the top ten. The data belong to a study of blood T cell repertoires in COVID-19. Cohorts were determined from participant-reported clinical history. Cohort 3 donors were reported recovered after two negative PCRs, clearance, or symptom resolution.

This TCR was recovered from a young woman who had recovered from COVID-19. The V gene is TRBV7-9, the J gene TRBJ2-7, with 14 bases that match TRBD2. The material sequenced was PBMCs or T cells enriched from blood (not recorded which). In DNA form, the CDR3 reads TGTGCCAGCAGCTTAGGACTAGCGGGGGGGACTGAGCAGTACTTC. Its translation is CASSLGLAGGTEQYF.